A selection of T cell receptor beta chains follows, all from one sample in a study of OX40 agonist ivuxolimab in advanced cancers. Repertoires were generated with immunoSEQ multiplex PCR, while TCRdb's copy carries only in-frame clones and drops some. This table holds around 11,000 clones, 75% to 90% found once. The sample in question was CD4+ or CD8+ T cells sorted from blood, obtained in a trial of the OX40 agonist ivuxolimab. These receptor sequences come from an adult with an advanced solid tumor such as melanoma, head and neck, liver or kidney cancer. Each CDR3 is given with its conserved first and last residue. D genes are given only for firm matches. Clone size is stated in some rows and not others, as once, few, many or a class when expanded.

>TRBJ2-7|-|TRBV5-6|once
CASSLGGDSYEQYF
TGTGCCAGCAGCTTGGGAGGGGACTCCTACGAGCAGTACTTC
>TRBJ1-2|-|TRBV28|-
CASSFITAYGYTF
TGTGCCAGCAGTTTTATAACAGCCTATGGCTACACCTTC
>TRBJ2-5|-|TRBV2|-
CASSTLPGQTQETQYF
TGTGCCAGCAGTACACTTCCGGGACAAACACAAGAGACCCAGTACTTC
>TRBJ2-7|TRBD2|TRBV13|few
CASSLRSGAYEQYF
TGTGCCAGCAGCTTAAGAAGCGGGGCCTACGAGCAGTACTTC
>TRBJ2-5|-|TRBV7-6|-
CASSLGQMETQYF
TGTGCCAGCAGCTTAGGGCAGATGGAGACCCAGTACTTC
>TRBJ2-7|TRBD1|TRBV5-1|-
CASSLGDRGSYEQYF
TGCGCCAGCAGCTTGGGAGACAGGGGGTCCTACGAGCAGTACTTC
>TRBJ2-4|TRBD1|TRBV5-4|-
CASSLDRGDIQYF
TGTGCCAGCAGCTTGGACAGGGGAGACATTCAGTACTTC
>TRBJ2-7|-|TRBV6-1|-
CASSEFGLRYEQYF
TGTGCCAGCAGTGAATTTGGACTGCGCTACGAGCAGTACTTC
>TRBJ1-1|TRBD1|TRBV10-2|once
CASRSDRENTEAFF
TGCGCCAGCAGATCCGACAGGGAGAACACTGAAGCTTTCTTT
>TRBJ2-7|-|TRBV18|-
CASSDHVGLHF
TGTGCCAGCTCCGACCACGTAGGACTCCACTTC
>TRBJ2-5|TRBD1|TRBV6-6|once
CASRGQGAETQYF
TGTGCCAGCAGGGGACAGGGTGCGGAGACCCAGTACTTC
>TRBJ2-1|-|TRBV13|-
CASSLRLANEQFF
TGTGCCAGCAGCTTACGGCTAGCCAATGAGCAGTTCTTC
>TRBJ2-7|-|TRBV27|-
CASSGKYEQYF
TGTGCCAGCTCGGGCAAATACGAGCAGTACTTC
>TRBJ2-5|-|TRBV7-9|-
CASSLDQETQYF
TGTGCCAGCAGCCTAGACCAAGAGACCCAGTACTTC
>TRBJ2-1|-|TRBV20-1|once
CSATRNEQFF
TGCAGTGCTACGAGAAATGAGCAGTTCTTC
>TRBJ2-1|-|TRBV7-8|once
CASSPQGPSYNEQFF
TGTGCCAGCAGCCCACAGGGACCCTCCTACAATGAGCAGTTCTTC
>TRBJ1-1|-|TRBV27|-
CASSPNTGTTNTEAFF
TGTGCCAGCAGTCCCAATACCGGGACAACGAACACTGAAGCTTTCTTT
>TRBJ2-3|-|TRBV27|-
CARGPTDTQYF
TGTGCCAGGGGCCCCACAGATACGCAGTATTTT
>TRBJ2-6|-|TRBV11-3|-
CASSANTSRQSRANVLTF
TGTGCCAGCAGCGCGAACACATCTCGACAAAGTCGGGCCAACGTCCTGACTTTC
>TRBJ2-5|-|TRBV6-6|-
CASSYEVQETQYF
TGTGCCAGTAGTTACGAGGTGCAAGAGACCCAGTACTTC
>TRBJ2-2|TRBD1|TRBV7-8|-
CASSVSGQENTGELFF
TGTGCCAGCAGCGTTTCCGGACAGGAGAACACCGGGGAGCTGTTTTTT
>TRBJ2-5|TRBD1|TRBV2|-
CASSHAPGQQETQYF
TGTGCCAGCAGTCACGCCCCGGGACAGCAAGAGACCCAGTACTTC